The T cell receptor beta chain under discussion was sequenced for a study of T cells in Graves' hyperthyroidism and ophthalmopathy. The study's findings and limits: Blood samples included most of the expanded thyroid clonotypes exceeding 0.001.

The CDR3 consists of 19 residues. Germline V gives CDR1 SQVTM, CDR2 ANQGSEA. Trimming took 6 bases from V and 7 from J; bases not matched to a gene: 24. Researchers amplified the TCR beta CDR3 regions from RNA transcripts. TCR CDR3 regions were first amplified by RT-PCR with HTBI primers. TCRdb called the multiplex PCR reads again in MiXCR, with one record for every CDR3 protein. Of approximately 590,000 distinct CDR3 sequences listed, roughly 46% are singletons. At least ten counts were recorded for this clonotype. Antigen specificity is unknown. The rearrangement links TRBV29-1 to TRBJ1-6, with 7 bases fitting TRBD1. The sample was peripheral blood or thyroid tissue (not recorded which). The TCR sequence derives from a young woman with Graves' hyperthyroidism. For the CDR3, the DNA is TGCAGCGTGGATCACCGGGACAGCCCGACCAAAGCAAGGAATTCACCCCTCCACTTT. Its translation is CSVDHRDSPTKARNSPLHF.